This entry features one T cell receptor beta chain sequence. What it recognizes is unknown. This sample was taken from a study of T-cell memory formation after mild COVID-19. Background on the study: Largely, TCR clusters stayed within a single donor. Findings of the study overall: There was no confirmation that second-wave clones peaking on day 37 were SARS-CoV-2 specific. Detection of some responders pre-infection suggested pre-existing cross-reactive memory T cells participated. Clones that contracted from day 15 to 85 were balanced CD4/CD8, while later expanders leaned CD4+.

This CDR3 is 13 amino acids long. Trimming cost V 5 bases and J 4 bases; bases outside gene matches: 6. Germline V gene data show CDR1 as SQVTM and CDR2 as ANQGSEA. TCRdb analysed the 5' RACE reads with MiXCR anew, one entry per CDR3 protein. Among some 210,000 distinct CDR3 sequences listed, approximately 20% were seen once. The sequence derives from an adult woman who had mild COVID-19 (a few samples of this study predate the infection). Cell type and time point are not known. Sequenced sample: PBMCs or a T cell subset sorted from them (not recorded which). This chain joins TRBV29-1 and TRBJ2-3, with 7 bases that match TRBD1. The CDR3 nucleotides read TGCAGCGTTTTCAACAGGGGACCAGATACGCAGTATTTT. This sequence encodes CSVFNRGPDTQYF.